The 19 T cell receptor beta chains reported below all come from one sample, sequenced in a study of T cells after yellow fever vaccination. One entry per CDR3 protein, called by TCRdb with MiXCR from the 5' RACE reads. The data show 450,000 to 550,000 distinct CDR3 sequences, just over 20% seen once. The specimen was PBMCs, collected about 20 days after the first yellow fever vaccination. The receptors here all came from a man between 18 and 29 years old who received the YFV17D yellow fever vaccine.

The chain uses TRBV5-4 and TRBJ2-7; tentatively, D is TRBD1 (6 bases). This CDR3 region has 14 residues. The ends were cut back, 4 bases at V and 2 bases at J, with 13 bases in the middle. Germline V gives CDR1 SGHNT, CDR2 YYREEE (reference sequence). In DNA, the CDR3 is TGTGCCAGCAGCGTAGGACAGAACCCCTACGAGCAGTACTTC. This sequence encodes CASSVGQNPYEQYF.

This clonotype was seen more than once but under ten times. The chain is built from TRBV4-1 and TRBJ1-1; D remains ambiguous. CDR1 is MGHRA and CDR2 is YSYEKL in the germline V gene. The CDR3 runs to 13 residues. V was clipped by 5 bases and J by 5 bases, with 12 bases between them. In DNA, the CDR3 is TGCGCCAGCAGCAACGGGCAGCTAACTGAAGCTTTCTTT. Residues: CASSNGQLTEAFF.

The rearrangement joins TRBV5-1 to TRBJ2-7, with 10 bases lining up with TRBD1. J lost 6 bases, V lost 1 base, and 4 bases had no gene match. The CDR3 is 14 residues long. CDR1 is SGHRS, CDR2 YFSETQ, per germline. In DNA form, the CDR3 reads TGCGCCAGCAGCTTGTTCGGACAGGGGGGCGAGCAGTACGTC. Protein product: CASSLFGQGGEQYV.

This chain links TRBV7-9 with TRBJ2-1, with 8 bases lining up with TRBD2. Trimming removed 4 bases from V and 3 bases from J; junction bases left unmatched: 5. CDR1 SEHNR and CDR2 FQNEAQ come from the germline V gene (reference sequence). This CDR3 region has 15 residues. This chain's CDR3 is CASSSGGANYNEQFF. The CDR3 DNA sequence: TGTGCCAGCAGCTCCGGGGGGGCCAACTACAATGAGCAGTTCTTC.

CDR3 sequence (DNA): TGCAGTGCTAGATGCCTCGAAAGGGGCTCCTACGAGCAGTACGTC. Translation: CSARCLERGSYEQYV. The V call is TRBV20-1, the J call TRBJ2-7; TRBD1 might be the D (5 bases). Germline V gene sequence: CDR1 DFQATT, CDR2 SNEGSKA (reference sequence). V lost 2 bases to trimming and J lost 0 bases, with 14 bases between them. CDR3 length: 15 amino acids.

The V call is TRBV12-3 or TRBV12-4, the J call TRBJ2-5, with 10 bases that match TRBD2. Losses at the gene ends were 2 bases for V and 5 bases for J; bases not matched to a gene: 17. This CDR3 comprises 19 residues. CDR3 region: CASSLKGLTAGGPRETQYF. CDR3 sequence (DNA): TGTGCCAGCAGTTTAAAGGGGCTGACAGCGGGGGGGCCGCGGGAGACCCAGTACTTC.

This clonotype was seen more than once but under ten times. V gene TRBV5-1 combines with J gene TRBJ2-3, with a possible D match to TRBD2 (5 bases). Trimming removed 0 bases from V and 7 bases from J, with 9 bases in between. The length of the CDR3 is 13 residues. Germline CDR1 SGHRS, CDR2 YFSETQ. The CDR3 DNA reads as TGCGCCAGCAGCTTGGAGACTACGAATACGCAGTATTTT. Its protein is CASSLETTNTQYF.

This clonotype was seen a handful of times. The chain links TRBV5-1 to TRBJ2-1; no firm D call. Germline-derived CDR1 and CDR2 are SGHRS and YFSETQ. The CDR3 consists of 15 residues. V was clipped by 5 bases and J by 5 bases, with 17 bases between them. CDR3 sequence: CASSPSGSPNNEQFF. The DNA for the CDR3 is TGCGCCAGCAGTCCATCGGGCAGCCCGAACAATGAGCAGTTCTTC.

This clonotype came up a few times. The genes are TRBV5-1 and TRBJ1-1; no reliable D call. The ends were cut back, 4 bases at V and 1 base at J, with 17 bases in the middle. CDR1 and CDR2 (germline): SGHRS, YFSETQ. The CDR3 covers 16 residues. The CDR3 coding sequence is TGCGCCAGCAGCGGACCGCCCGAGGACCCGAACACTGAAGCTTTCTTT. Protein product: CASSGPPEDPNTEAFF.

This clonotype appeared a few times. The chain couples TRBV12-3 or TRBV12-4 to TRBJ1-2, with 10 positions matching TRBD1. The V and J ends lost 6 bases and 1 base, in that order; junction bases with no gene match: 5. The CDR3 is 15 amino acids. The chain's CDR3 is CASRRGTGVNYGYTF. CDR3 coding DNA: TGTGCCAGCAGACGCGGGACAGGGGTTAACTATGGCTACACCTTC.

V usage is TRBV4-1 and J usage is TRBJ2-1, with 7 bases fitting TRBD2. This CDR3 comprises 14 residues. Germline values: CDR1 MGHRA, CDR2 YSYEKL. Germline trimming cut 1 base from V and 7 bases from J; bases unmatched to any gene: 4. DNA of the CDR3: TGCGCCAGCAGCCAAGCTTGGGGGGGTAATGAGCAGTTCTTC. Protein sequence: CASSQAWGGNEQFF.

This clonotype was observed a handful of times. The chain links TRBV28 to TRBJ2-3; D is possibly TRBD1 or TRBD2 (5 bases each). The CDR3 runs to 16 residues. In germline, CDR1 is MDHEN, CDR2 SYDVKM. The V end lost 5 bases, the J end lost 7 bases, and 22 bases lay between the germline ends. CDR3 sequence: CASSPRPGTQLYTQYF. CDR3 sequence (DNA): TGTGCCAGCAGTCCCCGCCCCGGGACCCAACTTTATACGCAGTATTTT.

This clonotype appeared a few times. J is TRBJ1-1 and V is TRBV29-1, with D maybe TRBD1 (5 bases). Germline V CDR1 and CDR2: SQVTM, ANQGSEA. The CDR3 sequence is 15 residues long. V was trimmed by 7 bases and J by 0 bases, leaving 18 bases between them. The CDR3 nucleotides read TGCAGCGCCGACGACAGACGATCCTTGAACACTGAAGCTTTCTTT. Protein product: CSADDRRSLNTEAFF. Together with reference TRBV29-1 and TRBJ1-1, the CDR3 gives the full variable domain: SAVISQKPSRDICQRGTSLTIQCQVDSQVTMMFWYRQQPGQSLTLIATANQGSEATYESGFVIDKFPISRPNLTFSTLTVSNMSPEDSSIYLCSADDRRSLNTEAFFGQGTRLTVV.

The rearrangement joins TRBV5-1 to TRBJ2-5; D is perhaps TRBD1 (6 bases). Germline V gene sequence: CDR1 SGHRS, CDR2 YFSETQ. The CDR3 consists of 14 residues. Trimming pared 4 bases from V and 4 bases from J, leaving 14 bases between. The CDR3 loop reads CASSGTNTIETQYF. DNA of the CDR3: TGCGCCAGCAGCGGGACAAACACCATAGAGACCCAGTACTTC.

CDR3 sequence (DNA): TGTGCCAGTAGTATCCCGGGAGATACGCAGTATTTT. Its protein product is CASSIPGDTQYF. The chain carries TRBV19 and TRBJ2-3, with D unclear. Germline V CDR1 and CDR2: LNHDA, SQIVND (reference sequence). V was pared by 3 bases and J by 5 bases, with 6 bases between. The CDR3 runs to 12 residues.

This clonotype was seen only a few times. The chain has TRBV7-9 and TRBJ2-3, with D perhaps matching TRBD1 or TRBD2 (6 bases each). Trimming removed 10 bases from V and 0 bases from J, with 17 bases in between. The length of the CDR3 is 15 residues. Germline CDR1 SEHNR, CDR2 FQNEAQ (reference sequence). The chain's CDR3 is CATGASSSSTDTQYF. Written as DNA, the CDR3 is TGTGCCACGGGGGCTAGCTCCTCTAGCACAGATACGCAGTATTTT.

The V and J genes are TRBV9 and TRBJ1-6, with 9 bases aligning to TRBD1. CDR1 is SGDLS, CDR2 YYNGEE, per germline. The V and J ends lost 3 bases and 9 bases, in that order; junction bases with no gene match: 4. The CDR3 is 14 residues long. The CDR3: CASSADRGTSPLHF. The CDR3 DNA reads as TGTGCCAGCAGCGCCGACAGGGGGACTTCACCCCTCCACTTT.

There are a few counts of this clonotype. The gene calls are TRBV7-2 and TRBJ2-1; possibly TRBD2 for D (7 bases). Germline values: CDR1 SGHTA, CDR2 FQGNSA. The CDR3 covers 16 residues. V lost 3 bases and J lost 2, with 14 bases in between. The CDR3 region has the DNA TGTGCCAGCAGCTTGGTGAAAGGGGGGGCCTACAATGAGCAGTTCTTC. Protein product: CASSLVKGGAYNEQFF.

The chain couples TRBV7-2 to TRBJ1-4; D is uncertain. Germline V lookup: CDR1 SGHTA, CDR2 FQGNSA. The CDR3 contains 14 residues. V shed 2 bases and J shed 5 bases, with 9 bases lying between them. The CDR3 here is CASSLSAVNEKLFF. The CDR3 bases are TGTGCCAGCAGCTTAAGTGCGGTGAATGAAAAACTGTTTTTT.